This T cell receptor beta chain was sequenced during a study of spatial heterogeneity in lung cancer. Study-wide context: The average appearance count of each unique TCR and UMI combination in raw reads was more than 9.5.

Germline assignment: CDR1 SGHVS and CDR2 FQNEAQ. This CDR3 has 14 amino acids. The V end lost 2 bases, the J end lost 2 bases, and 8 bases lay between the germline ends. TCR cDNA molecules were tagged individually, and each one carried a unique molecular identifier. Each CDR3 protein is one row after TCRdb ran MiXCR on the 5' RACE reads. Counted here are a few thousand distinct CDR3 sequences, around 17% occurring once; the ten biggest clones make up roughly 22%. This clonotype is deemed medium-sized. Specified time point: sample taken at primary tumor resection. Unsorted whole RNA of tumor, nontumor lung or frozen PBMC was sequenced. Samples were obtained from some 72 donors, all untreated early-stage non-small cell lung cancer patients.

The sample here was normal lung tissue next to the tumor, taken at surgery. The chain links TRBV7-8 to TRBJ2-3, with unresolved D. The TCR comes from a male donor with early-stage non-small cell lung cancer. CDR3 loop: CASSLMTVTDTQYF. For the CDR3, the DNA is TGTGCCAGCAGCTTAATGACGGTCACAGATACGCAGTATTTT.